This TCR beta chain was identified in a study of blood T cell repertoires in COVID-19. Germline V gives CDR1 SGHDN, CDR2 FVKESK. This CDR3 has 13 amino acids. The V end lost 4 bases, the J end lost 8 bases, and 11 bases lay between the germline ends. Clones were read by immunoSEQ multiplex PCR, and TCRdb kept only the in-frame ones, dropping some. The table shows 390,000 or so clones, with 80% to 90% occurring only once. The sequenced sample consisted of PBMCs or T cells enriched from blood (not recorded which). This sequence was found in a man aged 18 to 35 who had recovered from COVID-19. This chain connects TRBV14 to TRBJ1-4; possible D gene TRBD1, 5 bases. CDR3 protein: CASSPRVREKLFF. The CDR3 bases are TGTGCCAGCAGCCCCAGGGTTAGAGAAAAACTGTTTTTT.